This T cell receptor beta chain was sequenced during a study of blood T cell repertoires in COVID-19 (dated by TCRdb to the early 2020s). Context from the whole study: Samples covering the acute and convalescent phases of COVID-19 were provided by collaborators in the United States, Italy and Spain. Samples came from the ongoing ImmuneRACE study (first 160 participants) plus 1,254 subjects from 6 global collaborators. Nearly every sample came with metadata listing a de-identified subject ID, COVID-19 status, age in years and sex. HLA class I and class II types, where available, came from metadata supplied by the sample provider rather than from assay-based typing. The repertoires were released in a freely available public database intended as a resource for research on the immune response to SARS-CoV-2. The prospective study material was composed of cDNA or gDNA derived from T cells, B-cell-depleted T cells, or PBMCs. Subjects who had been exposed to COVID-19, were actively infected with it, or had recovered from it provided the deeply sampled blood TCRbeta repertoires that made up the dataset.

TCRbeta CDR3 regions were amplified from genomic DNA by means of the immunoSEQ Assay, a bias-controlled multiplex PCR. In the paper's pipeline: The number of nucleated cells in each sample was estimated from the amplification of reference gene primers within the assay. To quantify the absolute abundance of each unique TCRbeta CDR3 rearrangement, sequence reads were collapsed and filtered. For each sample, productive Simpson clonality was calculated as the square root of Simpson's diversity index across productive rearrangements. Sourced from immuneACCESS, this table was stored by TCRdb with only in-frame sequences that have V and J called. A share of the clones is absent; for the studies checked, an unresolved V gene accounts for under half, and the remainder has no known explanation. Clone size and V and J calls were adopted from that table, with D and trimming inferred from the DNA. Within this sample are under 250,000 clones, with approximately 87% of them counted one time only. The top ten constitute 2.6% of the sample.

On the study overall, not on this receptor specifically: The quantity of clinical and demographic metadata differed by source and by participant and was supplied without curation.

As concerns this clone: Its recognized antigen is unknown. Base-call qualities are not available, and no considerably larger clone is one nucleotide away.

The CDR3 runs 16 residues from the cysteine to the phenylalanine. CDR3 DNA is the only sequence kept; it has 48 bases, read in frame from the first base. The junction shows trimming of 5 bases on V and 4 bases on J, and the gene matches do not reach 12 bases of it. The CDR1 and CDR2 encoded by the germline V gene are MDHEN and SYDVKM. Whole blood was collected in K2EDTA tubes by collaborating institutions according to the institutions' own protocols. For TCRbeta analysis, collaborators shipped samples in one of three forms: frozen whole blood, isolated PBMCs, or DNA extracted from either of those sample types.

This receptor was identified in a woman aged 70-85 years with active or convalescent COVID-19. The sample taken for sequencing was peripheral blood. The chain is assembled from TRBV28 and TRBJ2-5; 8 nucleotides in the junction match TRBD1. The nucleotide sequence is TGTGCCAGCAGTCCTCAGGGGGCGGGTCCGGGAGAGACCCAGTACTTC. Its translation is CASSPQGAGPGETQYF.